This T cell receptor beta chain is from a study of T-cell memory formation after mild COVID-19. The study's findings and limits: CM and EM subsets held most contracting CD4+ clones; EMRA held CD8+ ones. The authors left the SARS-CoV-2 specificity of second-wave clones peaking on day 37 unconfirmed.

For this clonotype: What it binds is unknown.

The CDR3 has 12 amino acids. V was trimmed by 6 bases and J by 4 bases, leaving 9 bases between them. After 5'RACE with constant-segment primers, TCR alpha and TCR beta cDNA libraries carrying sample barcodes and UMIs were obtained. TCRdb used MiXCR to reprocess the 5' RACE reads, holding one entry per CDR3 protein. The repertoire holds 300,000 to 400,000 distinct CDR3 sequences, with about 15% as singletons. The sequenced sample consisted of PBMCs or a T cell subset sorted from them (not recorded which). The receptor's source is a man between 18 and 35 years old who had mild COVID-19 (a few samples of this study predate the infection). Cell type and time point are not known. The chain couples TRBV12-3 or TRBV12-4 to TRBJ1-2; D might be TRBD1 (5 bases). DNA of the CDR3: TGTGCCAGCAGCCGGGACTTCTATGGCTACACCTTC. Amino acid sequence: CASSRDFYGYTF.